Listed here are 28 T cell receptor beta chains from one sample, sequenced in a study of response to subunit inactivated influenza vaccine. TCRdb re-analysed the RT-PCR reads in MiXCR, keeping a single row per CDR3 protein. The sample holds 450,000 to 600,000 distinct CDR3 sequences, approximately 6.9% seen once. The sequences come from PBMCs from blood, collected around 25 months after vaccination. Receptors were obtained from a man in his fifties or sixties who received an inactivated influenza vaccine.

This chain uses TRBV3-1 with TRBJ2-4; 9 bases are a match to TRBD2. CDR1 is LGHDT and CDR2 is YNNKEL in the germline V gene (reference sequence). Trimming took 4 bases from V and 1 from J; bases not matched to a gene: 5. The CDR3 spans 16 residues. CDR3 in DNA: TGTGCCAGCAGCCCTAGACTAGCGGTTGCCAAAAACATTCAGTACTTC. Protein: CASSPRLAVAKNIQYF.

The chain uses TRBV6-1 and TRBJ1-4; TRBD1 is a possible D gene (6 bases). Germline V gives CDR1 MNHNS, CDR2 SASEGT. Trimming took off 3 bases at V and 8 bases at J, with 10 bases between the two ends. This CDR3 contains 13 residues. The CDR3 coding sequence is TGTGCCAGCAGTGACCTCGGGACAGAAAAACTGTTTTTT. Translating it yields CASSDLGTEKLFF.

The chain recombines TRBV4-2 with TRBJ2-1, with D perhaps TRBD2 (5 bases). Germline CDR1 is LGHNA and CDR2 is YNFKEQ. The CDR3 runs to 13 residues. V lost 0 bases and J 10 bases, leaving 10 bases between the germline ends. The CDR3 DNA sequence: TGTGCCAGCAGCCAAGACTACGGGGAGGAGCAGTTCTTC. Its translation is CASSQDYGEEQFF.

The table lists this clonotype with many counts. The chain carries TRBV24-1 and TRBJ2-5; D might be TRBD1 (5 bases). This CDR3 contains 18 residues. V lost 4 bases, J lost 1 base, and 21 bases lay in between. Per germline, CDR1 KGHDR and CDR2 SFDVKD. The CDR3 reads CATSEQTTVFSIQETQYF. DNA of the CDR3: TGTGCCACCAGTGAACAGACGACAGTCTTCTCTATCCAAGAGACCCAGTACTTC.

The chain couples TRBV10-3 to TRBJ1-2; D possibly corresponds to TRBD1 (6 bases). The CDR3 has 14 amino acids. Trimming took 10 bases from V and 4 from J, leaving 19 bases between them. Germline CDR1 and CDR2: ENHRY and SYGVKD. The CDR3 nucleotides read TGTGCCACCCTAGGGGGGGGGCGCCTCTATGGCTACACCTTC. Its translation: CATLGGGRLYGYTF.

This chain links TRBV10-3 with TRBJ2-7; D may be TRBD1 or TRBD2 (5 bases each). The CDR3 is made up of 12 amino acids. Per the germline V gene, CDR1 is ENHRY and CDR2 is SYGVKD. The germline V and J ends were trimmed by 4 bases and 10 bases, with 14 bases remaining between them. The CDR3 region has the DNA TGTGCCATCAGTGGGGGACGCATCTACCAGTACTTC. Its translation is CAISGGRIYQYF.

CDR3 sequence (DNA): TGCGCCAGCAGCCAAGGGTCTGGCAGTCGAGAGGAAAAACTGTTTTTT. Its protein is CASSQGSGSREEKLFF. This rearrangement joins TRBV4-3 to TRBJ1-4, with D unclear. Germline V lookup: CDR1 LGHNA, CDR2 YSLEER. V was trimmed by 1 base and J by 8 bases, leaving 17 bases between them. The CDR3 runs 16 residues.

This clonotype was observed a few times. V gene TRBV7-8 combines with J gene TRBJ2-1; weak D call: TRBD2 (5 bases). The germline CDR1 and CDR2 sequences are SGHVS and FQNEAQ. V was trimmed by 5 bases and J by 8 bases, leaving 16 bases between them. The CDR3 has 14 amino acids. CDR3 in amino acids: CASSDPRRRYEQFF. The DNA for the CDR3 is TGTGCCAGCAGCGACCCCCGGAGGAGGTATGAGCAGTTCTTC. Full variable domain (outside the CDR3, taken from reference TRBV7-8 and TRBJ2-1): GAGVSQSPRYKVAKRGQDVALRCDPISGHVSLFWYQQALGQGPEFLTYFQNEAQLDKSGLPSDRFFAERPEGSVSTLKIQRTQQEDSAVYLCASSDPRRRYEQFFGPGTRLTVL.

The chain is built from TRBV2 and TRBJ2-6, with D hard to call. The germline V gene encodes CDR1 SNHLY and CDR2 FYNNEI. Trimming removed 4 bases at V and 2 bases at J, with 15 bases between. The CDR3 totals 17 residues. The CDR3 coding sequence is TGTGCCAGCAGTGGGTATCGGGTGTCACCTGGGGCCAACGTCCTGACTTTC. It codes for CASSGYRVSPGANVLTF.

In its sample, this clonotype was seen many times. DNA of the CDR3: TGTGCCAGCAGCTTTGAGCGGTATCAAGAGACCCAGTACTTC. Its translation: CASSFERYQETQYF. The chain recombines TRBV5-6 with TRBJ2-5, with a weak D call TRBD2 (5 bases). Germline-derived CDR1 and CDR2 are SGHDT and YYEEEE. CDR3 length equals 14 residues. Trimming shortened V by 2 bases and J by 2 bases, and 10 bases separated the two germline ends.

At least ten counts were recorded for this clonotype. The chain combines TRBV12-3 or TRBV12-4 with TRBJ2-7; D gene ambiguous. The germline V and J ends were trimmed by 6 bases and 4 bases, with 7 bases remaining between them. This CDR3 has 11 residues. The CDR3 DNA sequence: TGTGCCAGCAGCCTGCAGTACGAGCAGTACTTC. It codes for CASSLQYEQYF.

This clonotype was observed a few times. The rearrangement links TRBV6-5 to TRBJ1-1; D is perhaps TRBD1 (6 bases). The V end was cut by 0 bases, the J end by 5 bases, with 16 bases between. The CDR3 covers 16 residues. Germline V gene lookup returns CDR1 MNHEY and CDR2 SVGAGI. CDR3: CASSYSINGRGTEAFF. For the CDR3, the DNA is TGTGCCAGCAGTTACTCGATCAATGGGAGGGGGACTGAAGCTTTCTTT.

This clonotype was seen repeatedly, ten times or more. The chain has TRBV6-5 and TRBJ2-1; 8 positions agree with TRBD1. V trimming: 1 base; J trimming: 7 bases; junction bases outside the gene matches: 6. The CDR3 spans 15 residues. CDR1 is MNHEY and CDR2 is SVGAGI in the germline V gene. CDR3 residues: CASSYWAGGQNEQFF. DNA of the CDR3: TGTGCCAGCAGTTACTGGGCAGGGGGCCAAAATGAGCAGTTCTTC.

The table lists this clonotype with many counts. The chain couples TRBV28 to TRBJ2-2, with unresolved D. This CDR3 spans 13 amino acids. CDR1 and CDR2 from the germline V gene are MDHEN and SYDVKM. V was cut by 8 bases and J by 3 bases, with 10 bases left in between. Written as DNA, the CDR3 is TGTGCCAGCGCCCCTCTTTACACCGGGGAGCTGTTTTTT. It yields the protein CASAPLYTGELFF.

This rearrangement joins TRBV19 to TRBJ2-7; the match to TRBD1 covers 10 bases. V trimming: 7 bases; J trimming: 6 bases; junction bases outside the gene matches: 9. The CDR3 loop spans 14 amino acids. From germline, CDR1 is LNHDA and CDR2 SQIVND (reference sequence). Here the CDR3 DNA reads TGTGCCAGTAACACGGGTAGGACAGGGGGCGAGCAGTACTTC. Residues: CASNTGRTGGEQYF.

CDR3 in amino acids: CASSITGTSGRLNEQFF. CDR3 nucleotides: TGTGCCAGCAGCATAACCGGGACTAGCGGGAGATTGAATGAGCAGTTCTTC. The rearrangement links TRBV7-2 to TRBJ2-1, with TRBD2 identical over 14 bases. This CDR3 has 17 amino acids. The V gene's germline CDR1 is SGHTA and CDR2 FQGNSA. V was clipped by 5 bases and J by 7 bases; unmatched bases: 10.

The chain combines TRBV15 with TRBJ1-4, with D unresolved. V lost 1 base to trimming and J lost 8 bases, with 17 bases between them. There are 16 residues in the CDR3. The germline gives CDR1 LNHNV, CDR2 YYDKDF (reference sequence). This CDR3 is CATSRVHRTYGEKLFF. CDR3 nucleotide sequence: TGTGCCACCAGCAGAGTGCATAGGACCTATGGAGAAAAACTGTTTTTT.

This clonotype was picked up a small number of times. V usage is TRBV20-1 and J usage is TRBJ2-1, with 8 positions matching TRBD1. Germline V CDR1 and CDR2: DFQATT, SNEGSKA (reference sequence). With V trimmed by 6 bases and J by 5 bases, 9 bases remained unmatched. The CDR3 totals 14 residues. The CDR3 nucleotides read TGCAGTGCAAGGACAACGGACAGGGACAATGAGCAGTTCTTC. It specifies CSARTTDRDNEQFF.

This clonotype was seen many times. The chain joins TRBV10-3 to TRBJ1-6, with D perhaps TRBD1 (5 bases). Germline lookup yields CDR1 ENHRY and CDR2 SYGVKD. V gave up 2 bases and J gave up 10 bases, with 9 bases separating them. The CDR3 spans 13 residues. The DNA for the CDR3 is TGTGCCATCAGTGAGGGTCGGGGGTCACCCCTCCACTTT. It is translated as CAISEGRGSPLHF.

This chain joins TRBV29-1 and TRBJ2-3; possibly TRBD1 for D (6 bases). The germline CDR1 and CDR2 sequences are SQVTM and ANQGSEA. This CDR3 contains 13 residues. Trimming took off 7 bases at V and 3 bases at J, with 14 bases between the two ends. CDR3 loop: CSGMTGYTDTQYF. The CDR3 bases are TGCAGCGGAATGACAGGTTATACAGATACGCAGTATTTT.

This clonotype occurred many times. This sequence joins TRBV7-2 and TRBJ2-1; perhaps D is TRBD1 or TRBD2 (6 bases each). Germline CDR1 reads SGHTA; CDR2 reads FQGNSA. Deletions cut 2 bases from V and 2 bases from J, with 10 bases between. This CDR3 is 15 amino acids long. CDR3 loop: CASSLLGGTYNEQFF. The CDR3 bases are TGTGCCAGCAGCTTACTGGGGGGCACCTACAATGAGCAGTTCTTC. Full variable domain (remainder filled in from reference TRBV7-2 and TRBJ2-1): GAGVSQSPSNKVTEKGKDVELRCDPISGHTALYWYRQSLGQGLEFLIYFQGNSAPDKSGLPSDRFSAERTGGSVSTLTIQRTQQEDSAVYLCASSLLGGTYNEQFFGPGTRLTVL.

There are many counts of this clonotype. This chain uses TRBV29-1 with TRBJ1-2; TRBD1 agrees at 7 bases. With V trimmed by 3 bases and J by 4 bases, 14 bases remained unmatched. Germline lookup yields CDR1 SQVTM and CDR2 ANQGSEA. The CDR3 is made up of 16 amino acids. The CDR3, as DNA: TGCAGCGTTGACCCGTCAAAGGGGGCGAGAGGCTATGGCTACACCTTC. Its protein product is CSVDPSKGARGYGYTF.

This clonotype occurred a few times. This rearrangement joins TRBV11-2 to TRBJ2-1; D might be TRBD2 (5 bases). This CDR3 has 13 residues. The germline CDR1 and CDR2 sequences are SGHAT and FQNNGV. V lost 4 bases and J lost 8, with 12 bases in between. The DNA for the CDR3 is TGTGCCAGCAGCTCGTCACTAGGCTATGAGCAGTTCTTC. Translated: CASSSSLGYEQFF.

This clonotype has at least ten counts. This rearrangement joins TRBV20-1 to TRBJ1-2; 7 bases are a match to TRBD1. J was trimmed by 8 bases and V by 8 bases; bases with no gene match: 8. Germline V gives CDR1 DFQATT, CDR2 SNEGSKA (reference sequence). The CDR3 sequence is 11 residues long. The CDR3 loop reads CSSPGGFGYTF. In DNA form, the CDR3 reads TGCAGTTCACCAGGGGGTTTCGGCTACACCTTC.

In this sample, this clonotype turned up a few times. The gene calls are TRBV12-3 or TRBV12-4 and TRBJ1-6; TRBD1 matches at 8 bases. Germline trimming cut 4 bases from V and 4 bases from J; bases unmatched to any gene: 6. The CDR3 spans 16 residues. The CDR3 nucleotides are TGTGCCAGCAGTTCCCCCCACAGGGGGTATAATTCACCCCTCCACTTT. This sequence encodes CASSSPHRGYNSPLHF.

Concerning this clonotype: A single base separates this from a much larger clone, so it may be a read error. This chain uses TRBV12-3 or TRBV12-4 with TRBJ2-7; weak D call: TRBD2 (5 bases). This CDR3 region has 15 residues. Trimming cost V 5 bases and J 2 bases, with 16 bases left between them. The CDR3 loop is CASSREGIFAYEQYF. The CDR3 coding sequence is TGTGCCAGCAGTCGAGAGGGTATTTTCGCCTACGAGCAGTACTTC.

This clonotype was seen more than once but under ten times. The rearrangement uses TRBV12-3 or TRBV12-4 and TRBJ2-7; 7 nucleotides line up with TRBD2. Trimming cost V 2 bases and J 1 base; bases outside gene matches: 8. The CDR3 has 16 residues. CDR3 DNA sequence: TGTGCCAGCAGTTTATACCTAGCGGAGGGATCCTACGAGCAGTACTTC. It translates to CASSLYLAEGSYEQYF.

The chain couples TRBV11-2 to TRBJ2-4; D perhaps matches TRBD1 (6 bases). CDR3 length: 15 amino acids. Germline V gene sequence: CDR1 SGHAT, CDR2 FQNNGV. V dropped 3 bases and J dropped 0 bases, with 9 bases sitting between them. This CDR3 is CASSLGHSAKNIQYF. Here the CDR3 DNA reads TGTGCCAGCAGCTTGGGACACTCAGCCAAAAACATTCAGTACTTC.